Listed here are 27 T cell receptor beta chains from one sample, sequenced in a study of PD-L1 blockade in urothelial cancer. Time point given: pretreatment peripheral blood. Repertoires were generated with immunoSEQ multiplex PCR, while TCRdb's copy carries only in-frame clones and drops some. The top ten clones hold around 15% of a sample with about 38,000 clones, 85% of them seen once. The sample was PBMCs, taken around atezolizumab (anti-PD-L1) treatment. The receptors come from a man at least 80 years old with urothelial cancer.

This chain connects TRBV5-5 to TRBJ2-7; 11 nucleotides match TRBD2. From germline, CDR1 is SGHKS and CDR2 YYEKEE (reference sequence). The CDR3 is made up of 15 amino acids. J gave up 6 bases and V 1 base, and 6 bases lay outside the gene matches. DNA of the CDR3: TGTGCCAGCAGCTTGCTAGCGGGAGGCGAAGGCGAGCAGTACTTC. Its translation: CASSLLAGGEGEQYF. Based on the CDR3 plus reference TRBV5-5 and TRBJ2-7, the full variable domain is DAGVTQSPTHLIKTRGQQVTLRCSPISGHKSVSWYQQVLGQGPQFIFQYYEKEERGRGNFPDRFSARQFPNYSSELNVNALLLGDSALYLCASSLLAGGEGEQYFGPGTRLTVT.

CDR3 coding DNA: TGTGCCAGCAGCTTACCGGGAACGAGCAATGAGCAGTTCTTC. Translation gives CASSLPGTSNEQFF. The J gene is TRBJ2-1, the V gene TRBV7-2; D may be TRBD2 (5 bases). This CDR3 is 14 amino acids long. V shed 2 bases and J shed 6 bases, with 11 bases lying between them. Germline lookup yields CDR1 SGHTA and CDR2 FQGNSA.

This clone was observed once. The chain uses TRBV21-1 and TRBJ1-4; the table's D call, TRBD1, has no DNA check behind it. TRBV21-1 is termed a pseudogene. The CDR3 has 16 residues. As DNA, the CDR3 is TGTGCCAGCAGCAAAGCGTACAGGGGGCTTTGGGAAAAACTGTTTTTT. Amino acids: CASSKAYRGLWEKLFF.

The chain recombines TRBV5-5 with TRBJ2-7, with 10 bases aligning to TRBD1. With V trimmed by 2 bases and J by 2 bases, 1 base remained unmatched. The CDR3 sequence is 14 residues long. Germline lookup yields CDR1 SGHKS and CDR2 YYEKEE (reference sequence). CDR3 sequence reads: CASSLGQGAYEQYF. DNA of the CDR3: TGTGCCAGCAGCTTAGGACAGGGGGCCTACGAGCAGTACTTC.

The chain uses TRBV30 and TRBJ1-2; TRBD1 matches 7 bases. The V gene end was trimmed by 4 bases and the J gene end by 4 bases; junction bases not matched to a gene: 9. Germline-derived CDR1 and CDR2 are GTSNPN and SVGIG (reference sequence). CDR3 length: 14 amino acids. For the CDR3, the DNA is TGTGCCTGGACCCCCGGGACAGAGATCTATGGCTACACCTTC. Translating it yields CAWTPGTEIYGYTF. The whole variable domain, filled in from reference TRBV30 and TRBJ1-2, reads SQTIHQWPATLVQPVGSPLSLECTVEGTSNPNLYWYRQAAGRGLQLLFYSVGIGQISSEVPQNLSASRPQDRQFILSSKKLLLSDSGFYLCAWTPGTEIYGYTFGSGTRLTVV.

DNA of the CDR3: TGCGCCAGCAGCTTGGTGGCTAGCGGGCCTCAAGAGACCCAGTACTTC. The encoded protein is CASSLVASGPQETQYF. The genes are TRBV5-1 and TRBJ2-5; 8 nucleotides match TRBD2. J lost 2 bases, V lost 0 bases, and 6 bases had no gene match. CDR3 size: 16 residues. The germline V gene encodes CDR1 SGHRS and CDR2 YFSETQ.

V and J are TRBV6-5 and TRBJ1-1, with D perhaps TRBD1 (6 bases). CDR3 length equals 11 residues. Germline V CDR1 and CDR2: MNHEY, SVGAGI. Trimming left V 4 bases short and J 8 bases short, with 8 bases between. CDR3 sequence reads: CASSFDREAFF. The CDR3 nucleotides read TGTGCCAGCAGTTTCGACAGGGAAGCTTTCTTT.

This sequence joins TRBV19 and TRBJ2-3; TRBD2 might be the D (5 bases). Deletions cut 5 bases from V and 5 bases from J, with 8 bases between. This CDR3 spans 12 amino acids. The V gene's germline CDR1 is LNHDA and CDR2 SQIVND (reference sequence). The chain's CDR3 is CASSLGGDTQYF. The CDR3 bases are TGTGCCAGTAGTTTAGGAGGAGATACGCAGTATTTT. Full variable domain (outside the CDR3, taken from reference TRBV19 and TRBJ2-3): DGGITQSPKYLFRKEGQNVTLSCEQNLNHDAMYWYRQDPGQGLRLIYYSQIVNDFQKGDIAEGYSVSREKKESFPLTVTSAQKNPTAFYLCASSLGGDTQYFGPGTRLTVL.

This clone was detected a few times. The chain couples TRBV7-7 to TRBJ2-1; 7 nucleotides align to TRBD2. This CDR3 has 15 amino acids. Germline V CDR1 and CDR2: SSHAT, FNYEAQ (reference sequence). J lost 0 bases, V lost 5 bases, and 4 bases had no gene match. CDR3 coding DNA: TGTGCCAGCAGCCCAGGGAGGGCCTCCTACAATGAGCAGTTCTTC. Its protein product is CASSPGRASYNEQFF.

This clone turned up a few times. This chain links TRBV28 with TRBJ1-5, with D possibly matching TRBD1 (5 bases). The CDR3 has 12 amino acids. The V and J ends lost 6 bases and 6 bases respectively, with 9 bases between them. Germline CDR1 reads MDHEN; CDR2 reads SYDVKM. In DNA, the CDR3 is TGTGCCAGCAGCTTCAGGGCTCAGCCCCAGCATTTT. Protein product: CASSFRAQPQHF.

CDR3 amino acids: CAWSVWGGQETQYF. CDR3 nucleotide sequence: TGTGCCTGGAGTGTATGGGGGGGCCAAGAGACCCAGTACTTC. V and J are TRBV30 and TRBJ2-5; 7 bases agree with TRBD2. V was pared by 0 bases and J by 1 base, with 2 bases of the junction left unmatched. The CDR3 totals 14 residues. Looked up from germline, CDR1 is GTSNPN and CDR2 is SVGIG (reference sequence).

The rearrangement joins TRBV5-1 to TRBJ2-3; 9 nucleotides line up with TRBD1. CDR1 is SGHRS, CDR2 YFSETQ, per germline. V dropped 5 bases and J dropped 4; count of bases not matched to a gene: 8. This CDR3 has 15 residues. For the CDR3, the DNA is TGCGCCAGCAGTAGACAGGGGGAGCGAGCAGATACGCAGTATTTT. This sequence encodes CASSRQGERADTQYF.

This chain links TRBV4-2 with TRBJ2-1; 8 positions match TRBD2. The CDR3 has 16 residues. CDR1 and CDR2 (germline): LGHNA, YNFKEQ. With V trimmed by 0 bases and J by 3 bases, 4 bases remained unmatched. CDR3 protein: CASSQDGLAIYNEQFF. The CDR3 region has the DNA TGTGCCAGCAGCCAAGATGGACTAGCCATCTACAATGAGCAGTTCTTC.

In its sample, this clone was seen once. The chain links TRBV7-9 to TRBJ2-7; 11 bases are a match to TRBD1. Germline values: CDR1 SEHNR, CDR2 FQNEAQ (reference sequence). CDR3 length equals 15 residues. Trimming took 3 bases from V and 5 from J; bases not matched to a gene: 6. DNA for the CDR3: TGTGCCAGCAGCTTTGTAGGGACAGGGGGGGACGAGCAGTACTTC. It encodes CASSFVGTGGDEQYF.

The chain couples TRBV5-1 to TRBJ2-5; D remains unclear. The V gene lost 4 bases and the J gene lost 3 bases, with 10 bases spanning the gap. The germline V gene encodes CDR1 SGHRS and CDR2 YFSETQ. CDR3 length: 13 residues. The CDR3 nucleotides read TGCGCCAGCAGCCCTAGGTCTGAAGAGACCCAGTACTTC. Residues: CASSPRSEETQYF.

J is TRBJ2-3 and V is TRBV5-6, with 8 bases lining up with TRBD1. The germline gives CDR1 SGHDT, CDR2 YYEEEE. The CDR3 loop spans 16 amino acids. Trimming at V came to 4 bases and at J to 0 bases, leaving 7 bases not matched to a gene. CDR3 protein: CASSPKTGASTDTQYF. The CDR3 region has the DNA TGTGCCAGCAGCCCGAAGACAGGGGCGAGCACAGATACGCAGTATTTT.

The V and J genes are TRBV11-2 and TRBJ2-2, with TRBD2 matching 8 bases. The CDR3 is made up of 15 amino acids. Germline-derived CDR1 and CDR2 are SGHAT and FQNNGV. V gave up 1 base and J gave up 7 bases; unmatched junction bases: 5. This chain's CDR3 is CASSLVSGMVGELFF. The CDR3 bases are TGTGCCAGCAGCTTAGTTAGCGGGATGGTCGGGGAGCTGTTTTTT.

The J gene is TRBJ2-1, the V gene TRBV9; no reliable D call. Trimming pared 3 bases from V and 6 bases from J, leaving 4 bases between. Germline V gene sequence: CDR1 SGDLS, CDR2 YYNGEE. The CDR3 consists of 11 residues. In nucleotides, the CDR3 is TGTGCCAGCAGCGAGCCCAATGAGCAGTTCTTC. It translates to CASSEPNEQFF. Filled out from reference TRBV9 and TRBJ2-1, the complete variable domain reads DSGVTQTPKHLITATGQRVTLRCSPRSGDLSVYWYQQSLDQGLQFLIQYYNGEERAKGNILERFSAQQFPDLHSELNLSSLELGDSALYFCASSEPNEQFFGPGTRLTVL.

The chain recombines TRBV18 with TRBJ2-7; 13 nucleotides match TRBD2. V lost 4 bases and J lost 4; bases outside the gene matches: 4. This CDR3 has 15 residues. Germline values: CDR1 KGHSH, CDR2 LQKENI. CDR3 in amino acids: CASSLTSGRGYEQYF. The CDR3 DNA follows: TGTGCCAGCTCACTCACTAGCGGGAGGGGGTACGAGCAGTACTTC.

The chain employs TRBV5-1 and TRBJ1-3, with TRBD1 matching 8 bases. The J call may be wrong; the DNA end is better matched by TRBJ2-2. CDR1 is SGHRS, CDR2 YFSETQ, per germline. The CDR3 is 15 amino acids. In DNA form, the CDR3 reads TGCGCCAGCAGCTCTGACAGGGGTGGGACCGGGGAGCTGTTTTTT. As protein: CASSSDRGGTGELFF.

This chain links TRBV5-6 with TRBJ1-5; 10 nucleotides align to TRBD1. The CDR3 loop spans 16 amino acids. J gave up 5 bases and V 5 bases, and 10 bases lay outside the gene matches. CDR1 and CDR2 (germline): SGHDT, YYEEEE. CDR3 amino acids: CASSSGTGAVDQPQHF. CDR3 nucleotide sequence: TGTGCCAGCAGTTCCGGGACAGGGGCCGTCGATCAGCCCCAGCATTTT.

The V and J genes are TRBV4-2 and TRBJ2-1, with TRBD2 identical over 10 bases. Germline V gene sequence: CDR1 LGHNA, CDR2 YNFKEQ. This CDR3 spans 16 amino acids. V dropped 4 bases and J dropped 9; count of bases not matched to a gene: 12. CDR3 in amino acids: CASSRDVLAGDGEQFF. The CDR3 nucleotides read TGTGCCAGCAGCCGGGATGTGCTAGCGGGAGACGGTGAGCAGTTCTTC.

This clone was seen only once. This chain connects TRBV30 to TRBJ2-7; 8 bases are a match to TRBD2. CDR3 size: 15 residues. Germline V lookup: CDR1 GTSNPN, CDR2 SVGIG (reference sequence). V was clipped by 3 bases and J by 0 bases; unmatched bases: 7. CDR3 bases: TGTGCCTGGAGCCCGGGGGGGGCCCTCTCCTACGAGCAGTACTTC. This translates into CAWSPGGALSYEQYF.

This clone was observed once. The rearrangement uses TRBV30 and TRBJ2-1; 10 nucleotides line up with TRBD2. Trimming removed 0 bases from V and 2 bases from J; junction bases left unmatched: 4. Germline V gene lookup returns CDR1 GTSNPN and CDR2 SVGIG (reference sequence). This CDR3 comprises 16 residues. The CDR3 here is CAWSVASGGAYNEQFF. CDR3 in DNA: TGTGCCTGGAGTGTAGCTAGCGGGGGTGCCTACAATGAGCAGTTCTTC.

The rearrangement joins TRBV5-4 to TRBJ1-1, with a weak D call TRBD1 (5 bases). Trimming removed 3 bases at V and 4 bases at J, with 16 bases between. Per the germline V gene, CDR1 is SGHNT and CDR2 is YYREEE (reference sequence). The CDR3 extends over 15 amino acids. DNA of the CDR3: TGTGCCAGCAGCTCCATCGGGGGTGATGTCACTGAAGCTTTCTTT. Its protein product is CASSSIGGDVTEAFF.

This chain connects TRBV5-4 to TRBJ2-2, with 7 bases matching TRBD1. CDR1 is SGHNT, CDR2 YYREEE, per germline (reference sequence). This CDR3 contains 14 residues. V trimming: 4 bases; J trimming: 7 bases; junction bases outside the gene matches: 7. CDR3 residues: CASSRDRTIGELFF. CDR3 nucleotides: TGTGCCAGCAGCCGGGACAGAACTATCGGGGAGCTGTTTTTT. The variable domain in full, completed from reference TRBV5-4 and TRBJ2-2, reads ETGVTQSPTHLIKTRGQQVTLRCSSQSGHNTVSWYQQALGQGPQFIFQYYREEENGRGNFPPRFSGLQFPNYSSELNVNALELDDSALYLCASSRDRTIGELFFGEGSRLTVL.

The chain employs TRBV28 and TRBJ2-1; 8 bases are a match to TRBD1. Germline trimming cut 7 bases from V and 1 base from J; bases unmatched to any gene: 9. CDR3 length equals 16 residues. Germline CDR1 MDHEN, CDR2 SYDVKM. CDR3 residues: CASTILTGGSYNEQFF. DNA of the CDR3: TGTGCCAGCACTATACTAACAGGGGGATCCTACAATGAGCAGTTCTTC.